This TCR beta chain came from a study of blood T cell repertoires in COVID-19. Study at large: Acute and convalescent COVID-19 samples came from the United States, Italy and Spain. The analysed material was cDNA or gDNA that came from T cells, B-cell-depleted T cells, or PBMCs.

In the study's own analysis: Estimated nucleated cell counts came from reference gene primer amplification. Generated by immunoSEQ multiplex PCR, the TCRdb table keeps only in-frame clones and is missing some. Clonal size and the V and J genes are those of that table, whereas D and trimming came from the DNA. Counted here are more than 70,000 clones, approximately 80% occurring once; the ten biggest clones make up about 9.4%. This TCR was sampled from a woman aged 65 to 85 with acute or convalescent COVID-19. Material for sequencing was peripheral blood.

The CDR3 coding sequence is TGTGCCAGCAGTCATGGGGCTCCAGATACGCAGTATTTT. Encoded protein: CASSHGAPDTQYF. This sequence joins TRBV27 and TRBJ2-3; a weak D match, TRBD1 (5 bases). Germline CDR1 reads MNHEY; CDR2 reads SMNVEV (reference sequence). The germline V and J ends were trimmed by 5 bases and 4 bases, with 10 bases remaining between them. The CDR3 is 13 amino acids.